A selection of T cell receptor beta chains follows, all from one sample in a study of cytomegalovirus exposure and HLA in healthy donors. Data came from immunoSEQ multiplex PCR; TCRdb stores just in-frame clones and leaves some out. The sample has about 210,000 clones; around 84% are singletons. Sequenced: PBMCs. These receptors were obtained from a man between 35 and 55 years old in good health and CMV-seropositive. Each CDR3 is given with its conserved first and last residue. A D gene is named only where the DNA matches it firmly. Only part of the rows carry a size: once, few, many, or a class if the clone is expanded.

j_call v_call clone_size d_call cdr3_aa cdr3_nt
TRBJ1-3 TRBV18 . . CASSPGGSGNTIYF TGTGCCAGCTCACCGGGGGGCTCTGGAAACACCATATATTTT
TRBJ2-3 TRBV6-5 once TRBD1 CASSLGTGRDTQYF TGTGCCAGCAGCCTCGGGACAGGGCGAGATACGCAGTATTTT
TRBJ2-5 TRBV5-1 . TRBD1 CASSLGLGQGRRLVQETQYF TGCGCCAGCAGCTTGGGCCTCGGACAGGGAAGAAGGCTGGTCCAAGAGACCCAGTACTTC
TRBJ2-3 TRBV2 once . CASSEEQSTTDTQYF TGTGCCAGCAGTGAGGAGCAGAGTACCACAGATACGCAGTATTTT
TRBJ2-5 TRBV7-6 . . CARREAQYF TGTGCCAGGAGGGAGGCCCAGTACTTC
TRBJ2-7 TRBV7-9 few . CASSYGQTYEQYF TGTGCCAGCAGCTACGGACAGACCTACGAGCAGTACTTC
TRBJ2-7 TRBV4-1 . TRBD1 CASSRGTGRAFYEQYF TGCGCCAGCAGCCGAGGGACAGGGAGGGCTTTCTACGAGCAGTACTTC
TRBJ2-2 TRBV5-1 . TRBD2 CASSFVLAANTGELFF TGCGCCAGCAGCTTTGTGCTAGCGGCGAACACCGGGGAGCTGTTTTTT
TRBJ1-1 TRBV5-6 few TRBD1 CASSTGVTNTEAFF TGTGCCAGCAGCACAGGGGTAACGAACACTGAAGCTTTCTTT
TRBJ2-6 TRBV6-4 . . CASADTSGANVLTF TGTGCCAGCGCAGACACATCCGGGGCCAACGTCCTGACTTTC
TRBJ2-1 TRBV20-1 . . CSARDGASWFF TGCAGTGCTAGAGATGGGGCTAGTTGGTTCTTC
TRBJ1-1 TRBV21-1 . . CASSKVITREGGTEAFF TGTGCCAGCAGCAAAGTCATTACCAGAGAAGGGGGCACTGAAGCTTTCTTT
TRBJ2-3 TRBV28 few . CASSSEPGVTDTQYF TGTGCCAGCAGTTCGGAACCCGGGGTTACAGATACGCAGTATTTT
TRBJ2-7 TRBV6-1 once TRBD1 CASSARDQGVHEQYF TGTGCCAGCAGTGCCCGGGACCAGGGGGTCCACGAGCAGTACTTC
TRBJ2-2 TRBV7-2 few TRBD2 CASSFREGGTGELFF TGTGCCAGCAGCTTTCGGGAGGGTGGCACCGGGGAGCTGTTTTTT
TRBJ2-5 TRBV27 once . CASSPAQGTQYF TGTGCCAGCAGTCCAGCACAGGGGACCCAGTACTTC
TRBJ2-2 TRBV7-3 . . CASSSKRDNSGNTGELFF TGTGCCAGCAGCTCCAAACGGGACAATTCAGGGAACACCGGGGAGCTGTTTTTT
TRBJ1-1 TRBV27 . . CASSPHPPGHPEAFF TGTGCCAGCAGTCCCCATCCTCCCGGACACCCCGAAGCTTTCTTT
TRBJ2-5 TRBV5-1 . TRBD2 CASSLAVSSGRGETQYF TGCGCCAGCAGCTTGGCCGTCTCTAGCGGGAGGGGGGAGACCCAGTACTTC
TRBJ1-6 TRBV4-1 once . CASSLGGRSNFYNSPLHF TGCGCCAGCAGCCTCGGGGGGAGAAGTAACTTTTATAATTCACCCCTCCACTTT
TRBJ2-7 TRBV30 . TRBD2 CAWSAGLDTYEQYF TGTGCCTGGAGTGCCGGACTAGATACCTACGAGCAGTACTTC
TRBJ2-1 TRBV28 . . CASISALGEQFF TGTGCCAGCATCTCGGCCCTAGGTGAGCAGTTCTTC
TRBJ1-4 TRBV6-1 . TRBD1 CASSGGGDRLELRVKLFF TGTGCCAGCAGTGGAGGAGGGGACAGGCTAGAACTGCGCGTTAAACTGTTTTTT
TRBJ2-7 TRBV28 . . CASSLKIQYEQYF TGTGCCAGCAGTCTCAAAATACAATACGAGCAGTACTTC
TRBJ2-1 TRBV7-9 . TRBD2 CASSSHDMSAGAGNEQFF TGTGCCAGCAGCTCCCATGATATGTCCGCGGGAGCGGGGAATGAGCAGTTCTTC
TRBJ1-2 TRBV2 . TRBD1 CASSEAQGIKGYTF TGTGCCAGCAGTGAAGCACAGGGGATAAAGGGCTACACCTTC
TRBJ2-1 TRBV7-9 . TRBD2 CASSHRTSGSYNEQFF TGTGCCAGCAGCCATAGGACTAGCGGGAGCTACAATGAGCAGTTCTTC
TRBJ2-1 TRBV19 . . CASSIRVNNEQFF TGTGCCAGTAGTATCCGGGTCAACAATGAGCAGTTCTTC
TRBJ1-1 TRBV7-9 . . CASSQRPKDTLTEAFF TGTGCCAGCAGCCAACGACCCAAAGACACCCTCACTGAAGCTTTCTTT
TRBJ1-5 TRBV6-5 . TRBD1 CASSAGQYSNQPQHF TGTGCCAGCAGTGCGGGACAGTATAGCAATCAGCCCCAGCATTTT
TRBJ2-7 TRBV5-5 . TRBD1 CASSFRDRFYEQYF TGTGCCAGCAGCTTCCGGGACAGGTTCTACGAGCAGTACTTC
TRBJ1-6 TRBV2 . . CASRTEVNSPLHF TGTGCCAGCAGGACCGAGGTGAATTCACCCCTCCACTTT
TRBJ2-3 TRBV2 . . CASRRPGGGKDTQYF TGTGCCAGCAGGAGGCCTGGGGGGGGCAAGGATACGCAGTATTTT
TRBJ2-7 TRBV28 . . CASQFLRESGEQYF TGTGCCAGTCAGTTCCTGCGGGAATCGGGCGAGCAGTACTTC
TRBJ2-7 TRBV27 . TRBD1 CASSLGRDRGGEQYF TGTGCCAGCAGTTTAGGGAGGGACAGGGGTGGCGAGCAGTACTTC
TRBJ1-1 TRBV5-1 few . CASSLSATSEAFF TGCGCCAGCAGCTTGAGTGCGACAAGTGAAGCTTTCTTT
TRBJ2-7 TRBV28 . . CASSPWGRPYEQYF TGTGCCAGCAGCCCGTGGGGGAGGCCCTACGAGCAGTACTTC
TRBJ2-7 TRBV19 . TRBD1 CASSIVEQGAQEQYF TGTGCCAGTAGTATAGTGGAACAGGGGGCGCAGGAGCAGTACTTC
TRBJ1-2 TRBV6-1 . . CASRVKLSNYGYTF TGTGCCAGCAGGGTGAAGCTATCTAACTATGGCTACACCTTC
TRBJ1-1 TRBV27 once . CASRLNRDTEAFF TGTGCCAGCAGACTTAACAGGGACACTGAAGCTTTCTTT
TRBJ2-3 TRBV5-8 few . CASSLADRRNTDTQYF TGTGCCAGCAGCTTGGCGGACAGAAGGAACACAGATACGCAGTATTTT
TRBJ2-7 TRBV28 . TRBD1 CASSTGQGSYEQYF TGTGCCAGCAGTACAGGACAGGGTAGCTACGAGCAGTACTTC
TRBJ2-5 TRBV2 . TRBD2 CASSAREGLGETQYF TGTGCCAGCAGTGCCAGGGAGGGGCTAGGGGAGACCCAGTACTTC
TRBJ1-4 TRBV7-9 . TRBD1 CASSLGDREEEKLFF TGTGCCAGCAGCTTAGGGGACAGGGAAGAGGAAAAACTGTTTTTT
TRBJ1-4 TRBV5-1 . . CASSPTFTTNEKLFF TGCGCCAGCAGCCCGACTTTCACAACTAATGAAAAACTGTTTTTT
TRBJ1-1 TRBV30 . . CAWSVLDSEAFF TGTGCCTGGAGTGTATTGGACAGTGAAGCTTTCTTT
TRBJ2-2 TRBV30 once TRBD2 CAWSASWTSGNTGELFF TGTGCCTGGAGTGCCAGCTGGACTAGCGGAAACACCGGGGAGCTGTTTTTT
TRBJ2-3 TRBV15 . . CATGFVATDTQYF TGTGCCACCGGCTTCGTAGCCACAGATACGCAGTATTTT
TRBJ2-7 TRBV29-1 . TRBD1 CSVSPRDRAVEQYF TGCAGCGTGAGCCCCCGGGACAGGGCGGTCGAGCAGTACTTC
TRBJ1-2 TRBV6-5 . . CASSRGLENYGYTF TGTGCCAGCAGTCGGGGACTGGAGAACTATGGCTACACCTTC
TRBJ2-7 TRBV6-5 . TRBD1 CASSERGTAYEQYF TGTGCCAGCAGTGAAAGGGGGACAGCCTACGAGCAGTACTTC
TRBJ2-2 TRBV5-1 . TRBD1 CASSPTGGDTGELFF TGCGCCAGCAGCCCGACAGGGGGCGACACCGGGGAGCTGTTTTTT
TRBJ2-1 TRBV7-2 . TRBD2 CASSLPGLAGGLNEQFF TGTGCCAGCAGCCTCCCGGGACTAGCGGGAGGCCTTAATGAGCAGTTCTTC
TRBJ2-3 TRBV10-1 once TRBD1 CASSDRDRGTDTQYF TGCGCCAGCAGTGACCGGGACAGGGGTACAGATACGCAGTATTTT
TRBJ2-1 TRBV15 . . CATSRASSDYNEQFF TGTGCCACCAGCAGAGCGTCCAGCGACTACAATGAGCAGTTCTTC
TRBJ1-4 TRBV5-6 . . CASSLGSATNEKLFF TGTGCCAGCAGCTTGGGCAGCGCAACTAATGAAAAACTGTTTTTT